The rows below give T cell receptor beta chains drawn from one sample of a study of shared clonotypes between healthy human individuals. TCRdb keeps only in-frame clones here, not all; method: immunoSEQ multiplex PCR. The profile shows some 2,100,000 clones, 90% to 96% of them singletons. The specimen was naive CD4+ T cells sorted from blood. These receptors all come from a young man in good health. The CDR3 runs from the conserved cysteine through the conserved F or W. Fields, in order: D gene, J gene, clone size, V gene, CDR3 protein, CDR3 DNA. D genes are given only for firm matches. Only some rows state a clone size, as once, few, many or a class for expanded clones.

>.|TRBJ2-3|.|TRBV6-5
CASSSRGLSTDTQYF
TGTGCCAGCAGTTCCAGGGGCCTTAGCACAGATACGCAGTATTTT
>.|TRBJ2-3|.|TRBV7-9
CASSSYRLTDTQYF
TGTGCCAGCAGCTCTTACAGATTAACAGATACGCAGTATTTT
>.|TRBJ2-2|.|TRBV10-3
CAISELGTGELFF
TGTGCCATCAGTGAGTTAGGAACCGGGGAGCTGTTTTTT
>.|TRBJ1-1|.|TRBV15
CATSRDSWTSARAFF
TGTGCCACCAGCAGAGATTCGTGGACGAGCGCGCGAGCTTTCTTT
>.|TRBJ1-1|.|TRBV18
CASSLKRTFHTEAFF
TGTGCCAGCTCATTAAAAAGGACATTCCACACTGAAGCTTTCTTT
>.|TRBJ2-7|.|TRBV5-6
CASSLKPGLGTSSYEQYF
TGTGCCAGCAGCTTGAAGCCAGGGCTGGGTACCTCTTCCTACGAGCAGTACTTC
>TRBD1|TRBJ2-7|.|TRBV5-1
CASSSRDRGNEQYF
TGCGCCAGCAGCTCCCGGGACAGGGGTAACGAGCAGTACTTC
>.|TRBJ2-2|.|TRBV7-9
CASSLGPRTGTGELFF
TGTGCCAGCAGCTTAGGACCGAGAACCGGCACCGGGGAGCTGTTTTTT
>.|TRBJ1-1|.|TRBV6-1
CASSDPGWDTEAFF
TGTGCCAGCAGTGACCCGGGATGGGACACTGAAGCTTTCTTT
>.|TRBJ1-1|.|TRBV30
CAWKVMNTEAFF
TGTGCCTGGAAGGTAATGAACACTGAAGCTTTCTTT
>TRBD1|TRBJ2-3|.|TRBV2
CASKGDRGVGTQYF
TGTGCCAGCAAAGGGGACAGAGGCGTCGGTACGCAGTATTTT
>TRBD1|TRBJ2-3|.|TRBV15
CATSRGQGASGTQYF
TGTGCCACCAGCAGAGGACAGGGGGCGTCAGGTACGCAGTATTTT
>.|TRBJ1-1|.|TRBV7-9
CASSFAGEYTEAFF
TGTGCCAGCAGCTTTGCAGGGGAGTACACTGAAGCTTTCTTT
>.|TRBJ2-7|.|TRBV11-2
CASSLDRGRVEQYF
TGTGCCAGCAGCTTAGACAGGGGCAGGGTAGAGCAGTACTTC
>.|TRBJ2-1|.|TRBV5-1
CASSLDFRSYNEQFF
TGCGCCAGCAGCTTAGACTTCAGATCCTACAATGAGCAGTTCTTC
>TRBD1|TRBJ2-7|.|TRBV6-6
CASSKRTGSYEQYF
TGTGCCAGCAGCAAAAGGACAGGGTCGTACGAGCAGTACTTC
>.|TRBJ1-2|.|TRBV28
CASSLAGGGANYGYTF
TGTGCCAGCAGTTTAGCGGGCGGGGGCGCTAACTATGGCTACACCTTC
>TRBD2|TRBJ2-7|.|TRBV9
CASSVEAGGPFNEQYF
TGTGCCAGCAGCGTAGAGGCGGGGGGGCCATTCAACGAGCAGTACTTC
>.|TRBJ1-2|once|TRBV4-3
CASSQDLGGFGYTF
TGCGCCAGCAGCCAAGATCTAGGGGGGTTTGGCTACACCTTC
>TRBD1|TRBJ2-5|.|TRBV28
CASSRDREETQYF
TGTGCCAGCAGCAGAGACAGGGAAGAGACCCAGTACTTC
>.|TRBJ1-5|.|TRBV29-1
CSVEDRESNQPQHF
TGCAGCGTTGAAGATCGGGAGAGCAATCAGCCCCAGCATTTT
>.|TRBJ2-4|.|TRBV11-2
CASARKGSGSLVGIQYF
TGTGCCAGCGCCCGGAAAGGGTCAGGGAGCCTGGTGGGCATTCAGTACTTC
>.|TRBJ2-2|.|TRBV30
CAWGGPSGELFF
TGTGCCTGGGGAGGACCGTCAGGGGAGCTGTTTTTT
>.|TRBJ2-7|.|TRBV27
CASSPRGLAYEQYF
TGTGCCAGCAGTCCCCGGGGTTTAGCCTACGAGCAGTACTTC
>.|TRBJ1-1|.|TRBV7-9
CASSLGGADTEAFF
TGTGCCAGCAGCTTAGGTGGGGCGGACACTGAAGCTTTCTTT
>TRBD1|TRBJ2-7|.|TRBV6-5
CASRLEQGAWVQYF
TGTGCCAGCCGTCTGGAACAGGGGGCGTGGGTGCAGTACTTC
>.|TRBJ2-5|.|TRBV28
CASRSPSRGTQYF
TGTGCCAGCAGATCCCCCTCCAGGGGGACCCAGTACTTC
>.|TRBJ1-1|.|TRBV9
CASSALQGLNTEAFF
TGTGCCAGCAGCGCGCTACAGGGTCTGAACACTGAAGCTTTCTTT
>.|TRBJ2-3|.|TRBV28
CASSLIPRGPDTQYF
TGTGCCAGCAGTTTAATCCCCCGGGGCCCAGATACGCAGTATTTT
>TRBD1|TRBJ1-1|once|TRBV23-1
CASSKRGRTEAFF
TGCGCCAGCAGTAAAAGGGGGCGGACTGAAGCTTTCTTT
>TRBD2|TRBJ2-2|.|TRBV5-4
CASSPGTSGTSRAGELFF
TGTGCCAGCAGCCCCGGGACTAGCGGGACAAGTAGGGCCGGGGAGCTGTTTTTT
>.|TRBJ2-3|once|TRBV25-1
CASRPGVGGHTDTQYF
TGTGCCAGCAGACCCGGAGTGGGGGGTCACACAGATACGCAGTATTTT
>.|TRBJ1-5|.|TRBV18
CASSPRTGGPQHF
TGTGCCAGCTCACCGCGCACCGGGGGACCCCAGCATTTT
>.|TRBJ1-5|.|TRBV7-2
CASSAGSSNQPQHF
TGTGCCAGCTCCGCGGGGTCTAGCAATCAGCCCCAGCATTTT
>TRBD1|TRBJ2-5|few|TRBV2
CASSAWDRGLETQYF
TGTGCCAGCAGTGCTTGGGACAGGGGATTGGAGACCCAGTACTTC
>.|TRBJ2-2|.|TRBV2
CASGQSNTGELFF
TGTGCCAGCGGACAGTCGAACACCGGGGAGCTGTTTTTT
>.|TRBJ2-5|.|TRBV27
CASSSNGPRETQYF
TGTGCCAGCAGTTCCAACGGACCCCGGGAGACCCAGTACTTC
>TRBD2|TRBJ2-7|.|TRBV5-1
CASSPGLAGWSPYEQYF
TGCGCCAGCAGCCCGGGACTAGCGGGATGGTCTCCCTACGAGCAGTACTTC
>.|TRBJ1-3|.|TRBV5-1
CASSLGPYSGNTIYF
TGCGCCAGCAGCTTGGGTCCCTACTCTGGAAACACCATATATTTT
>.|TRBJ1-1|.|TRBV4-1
CASSQDFMGREAFF
TGCGCCAGCAGCCAAGATTTTATGGGACGTGAAGCTTTCTTT
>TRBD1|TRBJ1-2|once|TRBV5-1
CASSWDSVPAAGGYTF
TGCGCCAGCAGTTGGGACAGTGTGCCCGCCGCTGGAGGCTACACCTTC
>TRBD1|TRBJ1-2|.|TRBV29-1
CSVLRQGDGYTF
TGCAGCGTTCTTCGGCAGGGGGATGGCTACACCTTC
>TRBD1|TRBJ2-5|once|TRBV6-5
CASTGTGRQTQYF
TGTGCCAGCACGGGGACAGGGAGGCAGACCCAGTACTTC
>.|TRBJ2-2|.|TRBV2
CASSGQGRNTGELFF
TGTGCCAGCAGTGGGCAGGGGAGGAACACCGGGGAGCTGTTTTTT
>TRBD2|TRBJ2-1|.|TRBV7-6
CASSLGVLAGAHNEQFF
TGTGCCAGCAGCTTAGGGGTCCTAGCGGGAGCCCACAATGAGCAGTTCTTC
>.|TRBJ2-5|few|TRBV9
CASSVEASPRGTQYF
TGTGCCAGCAGCGTAGAAGCCTCGCCCCGGGGGACCCAGTACTTC
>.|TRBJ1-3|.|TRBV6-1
CASGAQIGNTIYF
TGTGCCAGCGGGGCCCAGATAGGAAACACCATATATTTT
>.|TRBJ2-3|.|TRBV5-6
CASSGPGVADTQYF
TGTGCCAGCAGCGGACCGGGGGTCGCAGATACGCAGTATTTT
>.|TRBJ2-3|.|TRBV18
CASSPPTGGPDTQYF
TGTGCCAGCTCACCACCGACGGGGGGCCCAGATACGCAGTATTTT
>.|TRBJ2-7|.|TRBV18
CASSPLAGQLPSYEQYF
TGTGCCAGCTCACCACTGGCGGGACAGCTTCCCTCCTACGAGCAGTACTTC
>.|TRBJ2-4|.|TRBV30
CAWNSEIAKNIQYF
TGTGCCTGGAATTCAGAGATAGCCAAAAACATTCAGTACTTC